Listed here is a single T cell receptor beta chain. Its antigen is unknown. No quality values exist for individual bases; no much larger clone is one base distant. Via the germline V gene (reference sequence), CDR1 is DFQATT and CDR2 SNEGSKA. V lost 5 bases and J lost 2 bases, and the count of bases not matched to a germline gene is 3. The CDR3 goes from the cysteine to the phenylalanine over 12 residues. Kept here is only the CDR3 DNA, which spans 36 bases and is read in frame from base 1. These data belong to a study of post-analysis software for immune sequencing data (dated by TCRdb to between 2015 and 2016). For the study in its entirety: The recorded disease courses included relapsing-remitting, secondary progressive and progressive-relapsing multiple sclerosis, and some patients had no subtype annotation. The patient repertoires were compared against roughly 12 previously published healthy control repertoires obtained from donors aged roughly 6 to 25 years. A subset of samples was prepared in parallel using single-end sample barcoding, then pooled and co-amplified after Illumina adapter ligation.

Overall results and qualifications from the work: A few TRBV segments, including TRBV5-6, TRBV5-1 and TRBV20-1, were significantly more frequent in patients than controls. Direct clustering with F measure revealed strong co-clustering of samples prepared in the same batch, which led to a batch-effect correction. Multiple sclerosis patients had significantly lower normalized Chao1 diversity than controls, a result that suggests substantial peripheral T-cell clonal expansion. The control group was slightly older than the multiple sclerosis patient group.

The library was made by PCR. TCRdb names Illumina HiSeq 2500 as the instrument used. To reduce PCR and sequencing biases, unique molecular identifiers were incorporated into the TCR beta cDNA libraries. Roughly 500,000 cDNA molecules were obtained for every 1 to 10 million input T cells, so each molecule roughly corresponded to one T cell. Patient libraries were prepared and sequenced with the same protocol used for the earlier healthy control dataset. Within a given batch, samples were prepared together, multiplexed and sequenced on the same HiSeq lane. The paper's processing steps were these. Raw barcoded reads were processed with MIGEC, and single-read molecular identifier groups were discarded before consensus assembly and CDR3 extraction. Clonotype tables were post-analysed with VDJtools, normalizing diversity by down-sampling all datasets to the smallest sample size. To correct batch-related cross-sample contamination, repertoire overlap clustering matched CDR3 amino acid sequences but not nucleotide sequences. The public reads were reprocessed in TCRdb via fastp at Q25 and MiXCR, keeping in-frame beta chains. For every CDR3 protein sequence, its rows merge into one entry that carries the most common genes and DNA. The V and J calls and clone size come from TCRdb's table, not from the authors' own analysis. In this sample the table shows roughly 150,000 distinct CDR3 sequences, 30% to 45% of which occur a single time. The top ten clonotypes cover 25% to 30% of the sample.

The time point tag for this specimen amounts to: second blood draw from one MS patient after hematopoietic stem cell transplantation. To demonstrate the VDJtools post-analysis software, TCR beta repertoires were profiled from the peripheral blood of 10 to 15 young patients with multiple sclerosis. The patients with multiple sclerosis were children and adolescents between roughly 6 and 15 years of age. This sample comprised blood, obtained after autologous hematopoietic stem cell transplantation. This chain is built from TRBV20-1 and TRBJ2-7; TRBD2 agrees with 7 junctional bases. This clonotype originated in a girl aged 10 to 17 with multiple sclerosis. Donor details come from another sample of the same person, matched by shared clones. The CDR3 is CSALRGAYEQYF. The base sequence is TGCAGTGCTCTCCGGGGGGCCTACGAGCAGTACTTC.